The clone carrying this T cell receptor beta chain was found once. Its antigen is still unknown. The same CDR3 can be traced to other DNA sequences in this sample. The PCR employed 60 Vbeta primers together with 13 Jbeta primers. Original processing notes: The authors later counted 65 million to 90 million unique TCR beta chains, roughly 11 million of them shared. This table comes from immunoSEQ multiplex PCR, and its TCRdb copy is limited to in-frame clones, with some not included. The DNA was the basis for D and trimming; V, J and clone size are from that table. Of about 130,000 clones listed, roughly 83% were seen once; the top ten hold 1% to 1.5%. The germline V gene has CDR1 DFQATT and CDR2 SNEGSKA (reference sequence). The ends were cut back, 2 bases at V and 4 bases at J, with 5 bases in the middle. This CDR3 contains 11 residues. The data are from a study of cytomegalovirus exposure and HLA in healthy donors. Whole-study results and caveats: The authors confirmed in vitro that a few CMV-associated chains were specific for CMV antigens.

This cohort consisted of healthy bone marrow donors. This TCR was sampled from a girl aged 2-9 years in good health and CMV-seronegative. V gene TRBV20-1 combines with J gene TRBJ2-5; D unresolved. Source material: PBMCs. DNA of the CDR3: TGCAGTGCTAGACCCCGAGAGACCCAGTACTTC. Translating gives CSARPRETQYF.